The clone carrying this T cell receptor (beta chain) was recorded many times. Its target is not known. It was with unique molecular identifiers that the TCRbeta library was prepared. TCRdb re-called the PCR reads through MiXCR, storing one row per CDR3 protein. The sample contains 200,000 or so distinct CDR3 sequences, about 6% of which appear only once. The data originate from a study of T-cell reconstitution after alpha-beta-depleted transplantation in children. CDR3 length: 16 residues. Germline V lookup: CDR1 MDHEN, CDR2 SYDVKM. Trimming took off 6 bases at V and 3 bases at J, with 18 bases between the two ends. Notes on the study in general: Certain patients had high TCRbeta diversity at day 60, and it came from recipient T cells and thymic progenitors that survived. It was reported that alpha-beta T cells came from several hundred expanded graft clones (about two months after transplant). At the one-year point after transplant, T-cell counts and TCRbeta diversity were found to come mostly from T cells that had been newly produced.

The rearrangement uses TRBV28 and TRBJ2-1, with D possibly matching TRBD1 (6 bases). Sequences were derived from PBMCs, sampled before TCRalphabeta/CD19-depleted stem cell transplant. The receptor's source is a girl less than two years old with combined immunodeficiency, due to receive a stem cell transplant. The CDR3 spells CASRNTTGHHYNEQFF. CDR3 in DNA: TGTGCCAGCAGAAATACCACGGGACATCACTACAATGAGCAGTTCTTC.